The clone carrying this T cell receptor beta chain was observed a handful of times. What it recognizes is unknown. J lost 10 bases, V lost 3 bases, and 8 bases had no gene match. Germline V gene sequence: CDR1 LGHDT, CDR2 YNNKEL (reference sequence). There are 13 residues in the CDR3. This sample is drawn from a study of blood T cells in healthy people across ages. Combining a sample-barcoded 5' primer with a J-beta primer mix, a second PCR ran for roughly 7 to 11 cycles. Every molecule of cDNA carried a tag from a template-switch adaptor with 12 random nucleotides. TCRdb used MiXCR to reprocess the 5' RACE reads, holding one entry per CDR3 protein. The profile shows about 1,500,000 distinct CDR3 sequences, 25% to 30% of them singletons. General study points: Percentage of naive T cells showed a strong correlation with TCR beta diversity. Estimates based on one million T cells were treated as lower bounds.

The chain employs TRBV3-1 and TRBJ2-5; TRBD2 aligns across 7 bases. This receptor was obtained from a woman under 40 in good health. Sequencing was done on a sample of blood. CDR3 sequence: CASSQEDRGVQYF. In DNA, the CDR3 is TGTGCCAGCAGCCAGGAAGACCGGGGGGTCCAGTACTTC.